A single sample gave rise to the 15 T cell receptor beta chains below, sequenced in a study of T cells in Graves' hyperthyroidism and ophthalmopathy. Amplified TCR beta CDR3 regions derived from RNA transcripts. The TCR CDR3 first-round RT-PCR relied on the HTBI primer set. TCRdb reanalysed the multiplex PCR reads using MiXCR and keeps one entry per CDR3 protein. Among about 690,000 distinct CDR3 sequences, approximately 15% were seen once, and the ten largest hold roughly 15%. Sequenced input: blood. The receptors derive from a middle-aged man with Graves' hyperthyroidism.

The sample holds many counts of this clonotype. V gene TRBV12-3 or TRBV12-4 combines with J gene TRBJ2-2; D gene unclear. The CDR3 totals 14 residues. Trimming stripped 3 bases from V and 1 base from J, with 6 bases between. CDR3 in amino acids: CASSLYWNTGELFF. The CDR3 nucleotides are TGTGCCAGCAGTTTGTACTGGAACACCGGGGAGCTGTTTTTT.

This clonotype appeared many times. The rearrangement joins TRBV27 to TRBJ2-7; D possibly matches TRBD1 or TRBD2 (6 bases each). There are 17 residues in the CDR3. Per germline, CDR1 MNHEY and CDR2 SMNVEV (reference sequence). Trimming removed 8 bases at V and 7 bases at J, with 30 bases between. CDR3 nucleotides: TGTGCCAGCGCAAAGGGGGGACCCCCGCGTTCCGGGCGGGAGCAGTACTTC. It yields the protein CASAKGGPPRSGREQYF.

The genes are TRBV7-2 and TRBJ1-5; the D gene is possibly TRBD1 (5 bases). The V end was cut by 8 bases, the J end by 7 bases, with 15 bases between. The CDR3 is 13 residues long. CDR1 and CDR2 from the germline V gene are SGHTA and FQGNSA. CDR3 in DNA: TGTGCCAGCCGCGCGCAGGGAGAACAGCCCCAGCATTTT. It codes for CASRAQGEQPQHF.

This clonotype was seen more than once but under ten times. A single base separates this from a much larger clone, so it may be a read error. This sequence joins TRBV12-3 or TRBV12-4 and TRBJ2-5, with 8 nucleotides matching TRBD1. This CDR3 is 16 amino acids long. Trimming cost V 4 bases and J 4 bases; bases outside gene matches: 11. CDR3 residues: CASSSVDRADGETQYF. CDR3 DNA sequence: TGTGCCAGCAGTTCCGTGGACAGGGCGGATGGAGAGACCCAGTACTTC.

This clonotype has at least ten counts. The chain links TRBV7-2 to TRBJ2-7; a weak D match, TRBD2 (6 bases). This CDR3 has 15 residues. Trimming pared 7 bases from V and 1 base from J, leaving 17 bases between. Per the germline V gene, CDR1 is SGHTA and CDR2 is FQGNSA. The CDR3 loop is CASTRDSTSSYEQYF. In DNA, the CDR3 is TGTGCCAGCACCAGGGACTCGACCTCGTCCTACGAGCAGTACTTC.

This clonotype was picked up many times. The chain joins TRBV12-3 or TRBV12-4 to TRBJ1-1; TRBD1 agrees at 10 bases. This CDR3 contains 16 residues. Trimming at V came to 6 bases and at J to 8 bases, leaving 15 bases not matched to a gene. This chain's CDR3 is CASSRDIPGQGTEAFF. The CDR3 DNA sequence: TGTGCCAGCAGCAGAGATATTCCGGGACAGGGGACGGAAGCTTTCTTT.

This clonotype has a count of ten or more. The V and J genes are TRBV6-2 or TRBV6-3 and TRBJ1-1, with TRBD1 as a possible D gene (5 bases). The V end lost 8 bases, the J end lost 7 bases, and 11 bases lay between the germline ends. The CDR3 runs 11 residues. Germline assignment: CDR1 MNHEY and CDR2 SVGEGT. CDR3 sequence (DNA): TGTGCCAGCCATTCGACAGTTGAAGCTTTCTTT. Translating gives CASHSTVEAFF.

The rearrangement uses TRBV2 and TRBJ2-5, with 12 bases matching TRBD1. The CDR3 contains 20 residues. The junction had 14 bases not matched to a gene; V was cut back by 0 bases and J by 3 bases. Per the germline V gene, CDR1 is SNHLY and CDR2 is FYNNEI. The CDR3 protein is CASSEALLRDRGLRKETQYF. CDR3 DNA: TGTGCCAGCAGTGAAGCGCTTCTCCGGGACAGGGGGCTAAGAAAAGAGACCCAGTACTTC.

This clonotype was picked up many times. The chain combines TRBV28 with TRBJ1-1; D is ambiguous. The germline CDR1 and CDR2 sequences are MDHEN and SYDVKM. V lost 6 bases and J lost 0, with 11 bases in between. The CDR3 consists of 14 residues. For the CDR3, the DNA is TGTGCCAGCAGAGTGAACCGGGTGAACACTGAAGCTTTCTTT. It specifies CASRVNRVNTEAFF.

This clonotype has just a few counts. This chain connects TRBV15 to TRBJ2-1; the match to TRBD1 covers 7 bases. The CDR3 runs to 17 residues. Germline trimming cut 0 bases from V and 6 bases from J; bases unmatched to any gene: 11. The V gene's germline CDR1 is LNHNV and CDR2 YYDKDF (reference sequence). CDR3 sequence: CATSRDLMEQGSNEQFF. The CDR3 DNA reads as TGTGCCACCAGCAGAGATTTAATGGAACAGGGGAGCAATGAGCAGTTCTTC.

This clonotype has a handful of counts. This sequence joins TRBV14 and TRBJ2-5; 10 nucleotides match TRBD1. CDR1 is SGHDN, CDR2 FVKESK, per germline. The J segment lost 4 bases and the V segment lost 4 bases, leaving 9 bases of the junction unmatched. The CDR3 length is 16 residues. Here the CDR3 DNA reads TGTGCCAGCAGCCCCGGACCGGACAGGGGGTCAGAGACCCAGTACTTC. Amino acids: CASSPGPDRGSETQYF.

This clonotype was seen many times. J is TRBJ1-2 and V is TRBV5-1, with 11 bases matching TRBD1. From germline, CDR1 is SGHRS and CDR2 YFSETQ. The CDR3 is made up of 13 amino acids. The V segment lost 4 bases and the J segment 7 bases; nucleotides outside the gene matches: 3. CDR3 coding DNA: TGCGCCAGCAGCCAAGGACAGGGGGCTGGCTACACCTTC. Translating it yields CASSQGQGAGYTF.

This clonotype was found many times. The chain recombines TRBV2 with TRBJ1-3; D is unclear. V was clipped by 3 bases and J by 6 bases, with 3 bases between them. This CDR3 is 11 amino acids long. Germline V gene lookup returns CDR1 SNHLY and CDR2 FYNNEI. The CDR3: CASSEENTIYF. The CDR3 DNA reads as TGTGCCAGCAGTGAGGAAAACACCATATATTTT. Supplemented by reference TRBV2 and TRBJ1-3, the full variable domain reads EPEVTQTPSHQVTQMGQEVILRCVPISNHLYFYWYRQILGQKVEFLVSFYNNEISEKSEIFDDQFSVERPDGSNFTLKIRSTKLEDSAMYFCASSEENTIYFGEGSWLTVV.

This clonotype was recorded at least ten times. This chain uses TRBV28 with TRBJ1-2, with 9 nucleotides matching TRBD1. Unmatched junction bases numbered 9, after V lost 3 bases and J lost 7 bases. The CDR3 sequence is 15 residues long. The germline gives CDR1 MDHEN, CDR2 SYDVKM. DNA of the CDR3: TGTGCCAGCAGTTTTAACAGGGGGCATCGTTTTGGCTACACCTTC. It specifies CASSFNRGHRFGYTF.

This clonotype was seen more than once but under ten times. The CDR3 nucleotides read TGCAGTGCTAGAATAGGGACATTCTACGAGCAGTACTTC. It codes for CSARIGTFYEQYF. This chain links TRBV20-1 with TRBJ2-7, with D possibly matching TRBD1 (6 bases). Germline assignment: CDR1 DFQATT and CDR2 SNEGSKA (reference sequence). Trimming removed 2 bases at V and 3 bases at J, with 11 bases between. The length of the CDR3 is 13 residues.